Shown below are 15 T cell receptor beta chains from a single sample sequenced in a study of OX40 agonist ivuxolimab in advanced cancers. The repertoire was sequenced with immunoSEQ multiplex PCR; TCRdb's copy has only in-frame clones and lacks some. The sample contains almost 80,000 clones, roughly 84% of which appear only once. Here the sequenced sample was CD4+ or CD8+ T cells sorted from blood, taken in a trial of the OX40 agonist ivuxolimab. These receptor sequences come from an adult with an advanced solid tumor such as melanoma, head and neck, liver or kidney cancer.

The chain couples TRBV7-7 to TRBJ2-3; D uncertain. The V and J ends lost 3 bases and 0 bases respectively, with 10 bases between them. The CDR3 has 15 amino acids. CDR1 is SSHAT and CDR2 is FNYEAQ in the germline V gene (reference sequence). In nucleotides, the CDR3 is TGTGCCAGCAGCTTTGGTAGCCTTAGCACAGATACGCAGTATTTT. Its protein product is CASSFGSLSTDTQYF.

This sequence joins TRBV7-9 and TRBJ2-2, with no clear D. The CDR3 consists of 12 residues. V lost 1 base to trimming and J lost 6 bases, with 3 bases between them. Germline loops: CDR1 SEHNR, CDR2 FQNEAQ (reference sequence). The CDR3, as DNA: TGTGCCAGCAGCTTAGAAGCCGGGGAGCTGTTTTTT. This codes for CASSLEAGELFF.

This clone occurred once. This chain connects TRBV5-1 to TRBJ2-6, with 11 bases aligning to TRBD2. Germline V lookup: CDR1 SGHRS, CDR2 YFSETQ. The CDR3 loop spans 18 amino acids. V gave up 3 bases and J gave up 2 bases; unmatched junction bases: 7. CDR3: CASSSLLAGAAGANVLTF. The CDR3 DNA follows: TGCGCCAGCAGCTCCTTACTAGCGGGAGCTGCTGGGGCCAACGTCCTGACTTTC.

This clone appeared a single time. The V gene is TRBV6-1, the J gene TRBJ2-1; a possible D gene is TRBD2 (6 bases). The CDR3 covers 15 residues. CDR1 and CDR2 from the germline V gene are MNHNS and SASEGT. The V gene lost 7 bases and the J gene lost 4 bases, with 17 bases spanning the gap. CDR3 DNA sequence: TGTGCCAGCATCCGGTGGAGTAGCGGATACAATGAGCAGTTCTTC. Translation: CASIRWSSGYNEQFF.

This clone was seen once. The CDR3 sequence: CASSFRTGVGETQYF. The CDR3 DNA follows: TGTGCCAGCAGCTTCCGGACAGGGGTAGGGGAGACCCAGTACTTC. The chain couples TRBV11-3 to TRBJ2-5; 9 nucleotides align to TRBD1. Germline V gene sequence: CDR1 SGHNT, CDR2 YENEEA. The CDR3 sequence is 15 residues long. V lost 3 bases to trimming and J lost 5 bases; unmatched junction nucleotides: 7.

The chain has TRBV4-1 and TRBJ1-5; maybe TRBD1 (5 bases). CDR1 MGHRA and CDR2 YSYEKL come from the germline V gene. CDR3 length: 18 amino acids. Trimming took off 2 bases at V and 4 bases at J, with 21 bases between the two ends. The CDR3 coding sequence is TGCGCCAGCAGCCAACAATTAAACCGACAGATTGATAATCAGCCCCAGCATTTT. This sequence encodes CASSQQLNRQIDNQPQHF.

This rearrangement joins TRBV11-3 to TRBJ2-7; TRBD2 is a possible D gene (6 bases). This CDR3 region has 14 residues. Trimming shortened V by 3 bases and J by 3 bases, and 12 bases separated the two germline ends. In germline, CDR1 is SGHNT, CDR2 YENEEA. The CDR3 reads CASSLGGINYEQYF. The CDR3 bases are TGTGCCAGCAGCTTGGGGGGAATCAACTACGAGCAGTACTTC. The full variable domain, its missing parts supplied by reference TRBV11-3 and TRBJ2-7, is EAGVVQSPRYKIIEKKQPVAFWCNPISGHNTLYWYLQNLGQGPELLIRYENEEAVDDSQLPKDRFSAERLKGVDSTLKIQPAELGDSAVYLCASSLGGINYEQYFGPGTRLTVT.

This chain links TRBV11-2 with TRBJ2-5; 11 bases match TRBD2. Per germline, CDR1 SGHAT and CDR2 FQNNGV. The CDR3 totals 18 residues. V dropped 6 bases and J dropped 4; count of bases not matched to a gene: 16. The CDR3 loop reads CASSTGSLAGGPVETQYF. The CDR3 region has the DNA TGTGCCAGCAGTACTGGTTCCTTAGCGGGAGGGCCCGTAGAGACCCAGTACTTC.

The gene calls are TRBV9 and TRBJ2-7; 9 bases agree with TRBD1. Germline CDR1 reads SGDLS; CDR2 reads YYNGEE. There are 14 residues in the CDR3. V was clipped by 0 bases and J by 2 bases; unmatched bases: 0. The DNA for the CDR3 is TGTGCCAGCAGCGTAGGGGACAGGGCCTACGAGCAGTACTTC. Translating it yields CASSVGDRAYEQYF. Combining the CDR3 with reference TRBV9 and TRBJ2-7 gives the whole variable domain DSGVTQTPKHLITATGQRVTLRCSPRSGDLSVYWYQQSLDQGLQFLIQYYNGEERAKGNILERFSAQQFPDLHSELNLSSLELGDSALYFCASSVGDRAYEQYFGPGTRLTVT.

V usage is TRBV7-3 and J usage is TRBJ2-3; possibly TRBD2 for D (7 bases). The germline V gene encodes CDR1 SGHTA and CDR2 FQGTGA. The V and J ends lost 6 bases and 0 bases respectively, with 16 bases between them. The CDR3 is 16 residues long. In nucleotides, the CDR3 is TGTGCCAGCAGTGACCGCGGGGGCATCAGCACAGATACGCAGTATTTT. As protein: CASSDRGGISTDTQYF.

CDR3 sequence: CASSSTRGRELDSYEQYF. The CDR3 coding sequence is TGTGCCAGCAGTAGCACGCGGGGGCGGGAACTGGACTCCTACGAGCAGTACTTC. The rearrangement joins TRBV27 to TRBJ2-7; TRBD2 is a possible D gene (7 bases). CDR1 and CDR2 (germline): MNHEY, SMNVEV (reference sequence). Trimming shortened V by 5 bases and J by 0 bases, and 23 bases separated the two germline ends. The CDR3 has 18 amino acids.

This clone was recorded many times. The chain carries TRBV28 and TRBJ1-1, with unresolved D. CDR3 length equals 12 residues. The germline V and J ends were trimmed by 4 bases and 4 bases, with 7 bases remaining between them. Germline V gene data show CDR1 as MDHEN and CDR2 as SYDVKM. The CDR3 DNA reads TGTGCCAGCAGTTCCGAGGGCACTGAAGCTTTCTTT. This sequence encodes CASSSEGTEAFF.

This chain joins TRBV7-2 and TRBJ2-5, with D unclear. V dropped 1 base and J dropped 2 bases, with 5 bases sitting between them. The CDR3 has 13 amino acids. CDR1 SGHTA and CDR2 FQGNSA come from the germline V gene. The CDR3 here is CASSLVRQETQYF. CDR3 DNA sequence: TGTGCCAGCAGCTTAGTTCGGCAAGAGACCCAGTACTTC.

Only one count was recorded for this clone. The genes are TRBV29-1 and TRBJ1-1; 8 nucleotides align to TRBD1. CDR3 length equals 15 residues. Germline loops: CDR1 SQVTM, CDR2 ANQGSEA. J lost 1 base, V lost 3 bases, and 7 bases had no gene match. CDR3 sequence: CSVDYPGQANTEAFF. The CDR3, as DNA: TGCAGCGTTGACTACCCGGGACAGGCGAACACTGAAGCTTTCTTT.

The chain has TRBV21-1 and TRBJ2-1; the DNA was not compared with TRBD2, the D call given in the table. TRBV21-1 is an annotated pseudogene. The CDR3 totals 16 residues. This chain's CDR3 is CASSKGRAGVYNEQFF. Here the CDR3 DNA reads TGTGCCAGCAGCAAGGGGCGGGCGGGGGTTTACAATGAGCAGTTCTTC.